This TCR beta chain appears in the sequencing data of a study of blood T cell repertoires in COVID-19. Study details: The study drew acute and convalescent COVID-19 samples from the United States, Italy and Spain. PBMCs, B-cell-depleted T cells, or T cells were the source of the cDNA or gDNA that made up the material.

In the original workflow: The authors estimated nucleated cell counts from reference gene primer amplification. Some clones are missing from TCRdb's copy, which holds only in-frame ones; the method was immunoSEQ multiplex PCR. V, J and clone size reflect that table, while D and trimming were determined from the DNA. Here the sample spans 150,000 to 200,000 clones, 88% being singletons. With 7 bases removed from V and 7 bases from J, the gap between germline ends came to 11 bases. This CDR3 spans 13 amino acids. The sequenced sample consisted of peripheral blood. This chain joins TRBV12-3 or TRBV12-4 and TRBJ2-6; D remains ambiguous. This sequence was found in a human donor in a cohort sampled during active COVID-19. Here the CDR3 reads CASTSVDANVLTF. The CDR3 nucleotides read TGTGCCAGCACCTCGGTCGATGCCAACGTCCTGACTTTC.